These 22 T cell receptor beta chains originate from one sample sequenced in a study of blood T cell repertoires in COVID-19. Clones were sequenced by immunoSEQ multiplex PCR, and TCRdb holds only the in-frame ones, with some missing. The table has 350,000 to 450,000 clones, 85% to 90% seen once. Sequenced: PBMCs or T cells enriched from blood (not recorded which). The receptor source for this set is a man younger than 40 who had recovered from COVID-19.

The chain couples TRBV7-9 to TRBJ1-1; TRBD1 might be the D (5 bases). CDR3 length: 15 residues. The V gene's germline CDR1 is SEHNR and CDR2 FQNEAQ (reference sequence). The ends were cut back, 5 bases at V and 1 base at J, with 14 bases in the middle. CDR3 sequence: CASSPFGGWNTEAFF. The CDR3 nucleotides read TGTGCCAGCAGCCCCTTCGGGGGGTGGAACACTGAAGCTTTCTTT.

The V gene is TRBV7-9, the J gene TRBJ1-5; 12 positions agree with TRBD1. V gave up 4 bases and J gave up 6 bases; unmatched junction bases: 7. Per the germline V gene, CDR1 is SEHNR and CDR2 is FQNEAQ (reference sequence). There are 16 residues in the CDR3. CDR3 DNA sequence: TGTGCCAGCAGCTCGTCCGGGACAGGGGGCTTTCAGCCCCAGCATTTT. Protein product: CASSSSGTGGFQPQHF.

The chain carries TRBV9 and TRBJ1-3; a possible D gene is TRBD1 (6 bases). The germline V gene encodes CDR1 SGDLS and CDR2 YYNGEE. The ends were cut back, 4 bases at V and 0 bases at J, with 11 bases in the middle. This CDR3 is 15 amino acids long. This chain's CDR3 is CASSPGDNSGNTIYF. The CDR3 DNA follows: TGTGCCAGCAGCCCCGGGGACAACTCTGGAAACACCATATATTTT.

V is TRBV4-1 and J is TRBJ2-6; no firm D call. The V gene lost 1 base and the J gene lost 1 base, with 8 bases spanning the gap. CDR3 length equals 16 residues. Looked up from germline, CDR1 is MGHRA and CDR2 is YSYEKL. As DNA, the CDR3 is TGCGCCAGCAGCCAAGTATCCTTATCTGGGGCCAACGTCCTGACTTTC. It translates to CASSQVSLSGANVLTF.

The V and J genes are TRBV28 and TRBJ1-2; no firm D call. V lost 6 bases, J lost 4 bases, and 12 bases lay in between. CDR1 is MDHEN and CDR2 is SYDVKM in the germline V gene. The CDR3 consists of 13 residues. The CDR3 DNA reads as TGTGCCAGCAGCTACGCGGTTTCCTATGGCTACACCTTC. It yields the protein CASSYAVSYGYTF.

V gene TRBV27 combines with J gene TRBJ1-1; maybe TRBD1 (5 bases). The CDR3 sequence is 15 residues long. Germline V gene data show CDR1 as MNHEY and CDR2 as SMNVEV (reference sequence). The V and J ends lost 2 bases and 2 bases respectively, with 12 bases between them. The CDR3 protein is CASSLRAGVNTEAFF. CDR3 nucleotides: TGTGCCAGCAGTTTAAGGGCGGGGGTTAACACTGAAGCTTTCTTT.

This clone was seen a few times. V and J are TRBV5-5 and TRBJ1-1; D is unresolved. V was trimmed by 4 bases and J by 1 base, leaving 14 bases between them. The germline gives CDR1 SGHKS, CDR2 YYEKEE (reference sequence). CDR3 length equals 15 residues. The CDR3 DNA follows: TGTGCCAGCAGCCCCAACCCGGTCAAGAACACTGAAGCTTTCTTT. As protein: CASSPNPVKNTEAFF.

This rearrangement joins TRBV28 to TRBJ2-5; TRBD2 agrees at 9 bases. This CDR3 contains 14 residues. The V gene's germline CDR1 is MDHEN and CDR2 SYDVKM. The ends lost 5 bases at V and 1 base at J; junction bases unmatched: 2. CDR3 protein: CASSLAGSQETQYF. CDR3 DNA sequence: TGTGCCAGCAGTCTAGCGGGATCCCAAGAGACCCAGTACTTC.

The V gene is TRBV11-1, the J gene TRBJ1-4; no clear D gene. The CDR3 contains 13 residues. The V end was cut by 3 bases, the J end by 7 bases, with 9 bases between. From germline, CDR1 is SGHAT and CDR2 FQDESV (reference sequence). CDR3 residues: CASSFDLGEKLFF. The CDR3 coding sequence is TGTGCCAGCAGCTTTGATCTAGGTGAAAAACTGTTTTTT.

The chain combines TRBV12-5 with TRBJ1-2, with TRBD1 matching over 7 bases. The CDR3 consists of 13 residues. V dropped 7 bases and J dropped 7; count of bases not matched to a gene: 9. Germline CDR1 reads LGHNT; CDR2 reads FRNRAP. The CDR3 DNA reads as TGTGCTAGTGCTCCACAGGGGACGCGTGGCTACACCTTC. It yields the protein CASAPQGTRGYTF.

As for this clone: This specimen includes other DNA sequences encoding the same CDR3. V usage is TRBV27 and J usage is TRBJ1-5, with D hard to call. The CDR3 contains 13 residues. The germline V and J ends were trimmed by 0 bases and 7 bases, with 7 bases remaining between them. The V gene's germline CDR1 is MNHEY and CDR2 SMNVEV (reference sequence). The DNA of the CDR3 is TGTGCCAGCAGTTTATCAGGAGGCCAGCCCCAGCATTTT. The encoded protein is CASSLSGGQPQHF.

The rearrangement joins TRBV11-1 to TRBJ2-7; D is perhaps TRBD1 (5 bases). The V gene lost 0 bases and the J gene lost 2 bases, with 11 bases spanning the gap. The CDR3 loop spans 15 amino acids. Germline V gene lookup returns CDR1 SGHAT and CDR2 FQDESV (reference sequence). CDR3 loop: CASSLAPDSPYEQYF. The CDR3 nucleotides are TGTGCCAGCAGCTTAGCGCCCGACAGTCCCTACGAGCAGTACTTC.

This chain uses TRBV30 with TRBJ2-1, with 14 bases that match TRBD2. V lost 2 bases and J lost 9; bases outside the gene matches: 6. Germline lookup yields CDR1 GTSNPN and CDR2 SVGIG (reference sequence). The CDR3 has 15 amino acids. The CDR3 loop reads CAWSPGLAGVGEQFF. DNA for the CDR3: TGTGCCTGGAGTCCGGGACTAGCGGGAGTCGGTGAGCAGTTCTTC.

The chain recombines TRBV7-8 with TRBJ1-5; the match to TRBD1 covers 8 bases. The germline gives CDR1 SGHVS, CDR2 FQNEAQ. V lost 3 bases to trimming and J lost 7 bases; unmatched junction nucleotides: 5. The CDR3 covers 14 residues. The CDR3 sequence: CASSFYRGDQPQHF. The CDR3 coding sequence is TGTGCCAGCAGCTTTTACAGGGGGGACCAGCCCCAGCATTTT.

This clone has only one observation. The V call is TRBV7-9, the J call TRBJ1-1; 7 positions agree with TRBD1. CDR3 size: 13 residues. Germline CDR1 SEHNR, CDR2 FQNEAQ (reference sequence). V trimming: 5 bases; J trimming: 4 bases; junction bases outside the gene matches: 4. Here the CDR3 reads CASSGDRATEAFF. The CDR3, as DNA: TGTGCCAGCAGCGGCGACAGGGCCACTGAAGCTTTCTTT. The full variable domain, rest sourced from reference TRBV7-9 and TRBJ1-1, is DTGVSQNPRHKITKRGQNVTFRCDPISEHNRLYWYRQTLGQGPEFLTYFQNEAQLEKSRLLSDRFSAERPKGSFSTLEIQRTEQGDSAMYLCASSGDRATEAFFGQGTRLTVV.

This clone appeared a single time. The rearrangement uses TRBV6-5 and TRBJ1-5, with TRBD1 matching 8 bases. This CDR3 region has 14 residues. V trimming: 8 bases; J trimming: 9 bases; junction bases outside the gene matches: 12. Germline V gene sequence: CDR1 MNHEY, CDR2 SVGAGI. CDR3 sequence: CASYNQGAPGPQHF. CDR3 DNA sequence: TGTGCCAGCTATAACCAGGGGGCGCCGGGGCCCCAGCATTTT.

In DNA form, the CDR3 reads TGTGCCAGCAGTTACAAGGCAGGGCACTCCTACGAGCAGTACTTC. Translated: CASSYKAGHSYEQYF. The genes are TRBV6-2 or TRBV6-3 and TRBJ2-7, with D maybe TRBD1 (5 bases). The CDR3 totals 15 residues. Germline CDR1 reads MNHEY; CDR2 reads SVGEGT. Trimming stripped 2 bases from V and 0 bases from J, with 11 bases between.

This clone was counted once. The chain has TRBV7-3 and TRBJ2-3, with a possible D match to TRBD1 (5 bases). In germline, CDR1 is SGHTA, CDR2 FQGTGA. The V end was cut by 4 bases, the J end by 6 bases, with 17 bases between. The CDR3 is made up of 15 amino acids. The CDR3 reads CASSSITGALDTQYF. CDR3 coding DNA: TGTGCCAGCAGCTCCATCACAGGTGCATTGGATACGCAGTATTTT.

The chain links TRBV12-3 or TRBV12-4 to TRBJ2-7, with D perhaps matching TRBD2 (5 bases). The CDR3 is 13 amino acids. Trimming left V 1 base short and J 5 bases short, with 9 bases between. CDR3 loop: CASSLGSGDEQYF. CDR3 nucleotide sequence: TGTGCCAGCAGTTTAGGCTCCGGGGACGAGCAGTACTTC.

The rearrangement links TRBV4-2 to TRBJ2-1, with D unresolved. The germline gives CDR1 LGHNA, CDR2 YNFKEQ. V lost 0 bases and J 0 bases, leaving 9 bases between the germline ends. This CDR3 contains 16 residues. DNA for the CDR3: TGTGCCAGCAGCCAAGACGACTTAATCTCCTACAATGAGCAGTTCTTC. This translates into CASSQDDLISYNEQFF.

The chain employs TRBV27 and TRBJ1-3; the match to TRBD1 covers 8 bases. Trimming took 2 bases from V and 7 from J; bases not matched to a gene: 4. The CDR3 is 14 amino acids. Germline V gene lookup returns CDR1 MNHEY and CDR2 SMNVEV (reference sequence). CDR3 DNA: TGTGCCAGCAGTTTAATCCAGGGGGCTAACACCATATATTTT. Translation gives CASSLIQGANTIYF.

The rearrangement uses TRBV6-2 or TRBV6-3 and TRBJ1-5, with D unresolved. CDR3 length equals 14 residues. Germline V gives CDR1 MNHEY, CDR2 SVGEGT. V dropped 3 bases and J dropped 5 bases, with 11 bases sitting between them. The CDR3 DNA follows: TGTGCCAGCAGTTATTCCTCTCGGGATCAGCCCCAGCATTTT. Encoded protein: CASSYSSRDQPQHF.